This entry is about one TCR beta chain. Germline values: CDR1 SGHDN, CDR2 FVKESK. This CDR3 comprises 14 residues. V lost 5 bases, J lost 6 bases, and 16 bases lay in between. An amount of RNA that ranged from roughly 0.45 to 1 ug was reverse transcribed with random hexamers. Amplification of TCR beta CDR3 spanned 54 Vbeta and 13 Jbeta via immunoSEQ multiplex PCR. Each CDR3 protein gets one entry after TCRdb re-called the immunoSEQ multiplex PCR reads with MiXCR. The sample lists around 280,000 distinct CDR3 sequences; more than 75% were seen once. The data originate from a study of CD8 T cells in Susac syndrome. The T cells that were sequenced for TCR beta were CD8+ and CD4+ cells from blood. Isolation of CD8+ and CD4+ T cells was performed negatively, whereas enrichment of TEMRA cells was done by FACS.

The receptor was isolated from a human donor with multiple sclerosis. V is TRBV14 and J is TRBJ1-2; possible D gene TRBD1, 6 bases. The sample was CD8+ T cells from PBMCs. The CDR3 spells CASSGVTGRDGYTF. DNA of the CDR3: TGTGCCAGCAGCGGAGTCACAGGGAGGGATGGCTACACCTTC.